Listed below are T cell receptor beta chains from one sample, sequenced in a study of shared clonotypes between healthy human individuals. TCRdb keeps only in-frame clones here, not all; method: immunoSEQ multiplex PCR. The sample lists over a million clones, about 80% occurring once. Sequencing was done on a sample of memory CD4+ T cells from PBMCs. Every receptor here comes from a man aged 18 to 29 in good health. Some clones in this sample may be carry-over from other donors' samples. CDR3s include the opening cysteine and the closing phenylalanine or tryptophan. A D gene is named only where the DNA matches it firmly. Clone size is not always given. Where it is, it says once, few, many or a class for expanded clones.

CDR3: CASSPTSGPSREQFF; DNA: TGTGCCAGCAGCCCGACTAGCGGTCCTTCGAGGGAGCAGTTCTTC; D: TRBD2; V: TRBV7-3; J: TRBJ2-1; size: .
CDR3: CASSLGWPVYGYTF; DNA: TGTGCCAGCAGCTTAGGATGGCCAGTCTATGGCTACACCTTC; D: .; V: TRBV13; J: TRBJ1-2; size: .
CDR3: CAWRSDGYNEQFF; DNA: TGTGCCTGGAGAAGCGACGGCTACAATGAGCAGTTCTTC; D: .; V: TRBV30; J: TRBJ2-1; size: .
CDR3: CASSPAGGFTDTQYF; DNA: TGTGCCAGCAGCCCCGCAGGGGGCTTCACAGATACGCAGTATTTT; D: TRBD1; V: TRBV6-5; J: TRBJ2-3; size: few
CDR3: CASSLGTNEKLFF; DNA: TGTGCCAGCAGCTTGGGAACTAATGAAAAACTGTTTTTT; D: .; V: TRBV5-4; J: TRBJ1-4; size: .
CDR3: CSVETPRVSGTEAFF; DNA: TGCAGCGTTGAAACACCCAGGGTTTCGGGCACTGAAGCTTTCTTT; D: .; V: TRBV29-1; J: TRBJ1-1; size: .
CDR3: CASRIDTEAFF; DNA: TGTGCCAGTAGGATCGACACTGAAGCTTTCTTT; D: .; V: TRBV19; J: TRBJ1-1; size: .
CDR3: CASSLVPGVAYGYTF; DNA: TGTGCCAGCAGCTTGGTCCCGGGGGTGGCATATGGCTACACCTTC; D: .; V: TRBV5-5; J: TRBJ1-2; size: .
CDR3: CASSSNRGYYGYTF; DNA: TGTGCCAGCAGCTCCAACAGGGGGTACTATGGCTACACCTTC; D: TRBD1; V: TRBV7-2; J: TRBJ1-2; size: few
CDR3: CASSFRDGFSGEQFF; DNA: TGTGCCAGCAGCTTCCGGGACGGATTTTCGGGTGAGCAGTTCTTC; D: .; V: TRBV7-9; J: TRBJ2-1; size: .
CDR3: CASSEMRGTEAFF; DNA: TGTGCCAGCAGTGAAATGAGGGGGACTGAAGCTTTCTTT; D: .; V: TRBV6-1; J: TRBJ1-1; size: .
CDR3: CASSLGTGGTEAFF; DNA: TGTGCCAGCAGCTTGGGGACAGGGGGCACTGAAGCTTTCTTT; D: TRBD1; V: TRBV28; J: TRBJ1-1; size: .
CDR3: CASSPPGTKKETQYF; DNA: TGTGCCAGCTCACCACCGGGGACCAAGAAAGAGACCCAGTACTTC; D: .; V: TRBV18; J: TRBJ2-5; size: few
CDR3: CAISERGGHTDTQYF; DNA: TGTGCCATCAGTGAGCGCGGGGGTCACACAGATACGCAGTATTTT; D: TRBD2; V: TRBV10-3; J: TRBJ2-3; size: .
CDR3: CASSLGFQATEAFF; DNA: TGCGCCAGCAGCTTGGGGTTCCAGGCCACTGAAGCTTTCTTT; D: .; V: TRBV5-1; J: TRBJ1-1; size: .
CDR3: CASSIDGTSGSTKTQYF; DNA: TGTGCCAGTAGTATCGACGGGACTAGCGGGAGTACGAAGACCCAGTACTTC; D: TRBD2; V: TRBV19; J: TRBJ2-5; size: .
CDR3: CASSQSKGNTGELFF; DNA: TGTGCCAGCAGCCAATCCAAGGGGAACACCGGGGAGCTGTTTTTT; D: .; V: TRBV4-2; J: TRBJ2-2; size: .
CDR3: CASSVGGSTEAFF; DNA: TGTGCCAGCAGCGTAGGGGGGAGCACTGAAGCTTTCTTT; D: .; V: TRBV9; J: TRBJ1-1; size: few
CDR3: CASSLDQVNEQYF; DNA: TGTGCCAGCAGTTTAGATCAGGTCAACGAGCAGTACTTC; D: .; V: TRBV27; J: TRBJ2-7; size: .
CDR3: CASSQDWGTGVGTEAFF; DNA: TGCGCCAGCAGCCAAGATTGGGGGACAGGGGTAGGCACTGAAGCTTTCTTT; D: TRBD1; V: TRBV4-1; J: TRBJ1-1; size: once
CDR3: CASSARTGANEKLFF; DNA: TGTGCCAGCTCAGCTCGGACAGGGGCTAATGAAAAACTGTTTTTT; D: TRBD1; V: TRBV18; J: TRBJ1-4; size: many
CDR3: CASSLAGLTSGDAPYEQYF; DNA: TGTGCCAGCAGCTTAGCGGGCCTGACTAGCGGGGATGCCCCCTACGAGCAGTACTTC; D: TRBD2; V: TRBV7-2; J: TRBJ2-7; size: .
CDR3: CASRSTGGSNYGYTF; DNA: TGTGCCAGCAGATCTACAGGGGGTAGTAACTATGGCTACACCTTC; D: TRBD1; V: TRBV28; J: TRBJ1-2; size: .
CDR3: CASRWAGGEQFF; DNA: TGTGCCAGCAGATGGGCGGGAGGCGAGCAGTTCTTC; D: TRBD2; V: TRBV5-6; J: TRBJ2-1; size: .
CDR3: CASSLGRYEAFF; DNA: TGTGCCAGCAGCCTCGGACGGTATGAAGCTTTCTTT; D: .; V: TRBV28; J: TRBJ1-1; size: many
CDR3: CSVGSAGEGEQYF; DNA: TGCAGCGTTGGTAGCGCGGGAGAAGGCGAGCAGTACTTC; D: TRBD2; V: TRBV29-1; J: TRBJ2-7; size: .
CDR3: CASSASTGPTEAFF; DNA: TGCGCCAGCAGCGCGTCGACAGGACCCACTGAAGCTTTCTTT; D: .; V: TRBV5-1; J: TRBJ1-1; size: .
CDR3: CASSGYFDTQYF; DNA: TGTGCCAGCAGTGGGTACTTTGATACGCAGTATTTT; D: .; V: TRBV7-2; J: TRBJ2-3; size: .
CDR3: CASSPQGGEQYF; DNA: TGTGCCAGCTCACCTCAGGGGGGCGAGCAGTACTTC; D: .; V: TRBV18; J: TRBJ2-7; size: .
CDR3: CSVGAPPVQETQYF; DNA: TGCAGCGTAGGCGCGCCCCCCGTTCAAGAGACCCAGTACTTC; D: .; V: TRBV29-1; J: TRBJ2-5; size: .
CDR3: CASSLTGVEGNEQFF; DNA: TGTGCCAGCAGCTTAACGGGAGTTGAAGGGAATGAGCAGTTCTTC; D: .; V: TRBV7-6; J: TRBJ2-1; size: .
CDR3: CASRQFRDRRTDTQYF; DNA: TGTGCCAGCAGACAATTCCGGGACAGACGCACAGATACGCAGTATTTT; D: TRBD1; V: TRBV28; J: TRBJ2-3; size: few
CDR3: CASSLESGAGNTIYF; DNA: TGTGCCAGCAGCTTAGAATCTGGGGCTGGAAACACCATATATTTT; D: .; V: TRBV7-2; J: TRBJ1-3; size: .
CDR3: CASSPVLGDSQRGTDTQYF; DNA: TGCGCCAGCAGCCCGGTGTTGGGGGACTCACAAAGGGGCACAGATACGCAGTATTTT; D: .; V: TRBV5-1; J: TRBJ2-3; size: .
CDR3: CASSPGLAGGEETQYF; DNA: TGCGCCAGCAGCCCCGGACTAGCGGGGGGGGAAGAGACCCAGTACTTC; D: TRBD2; V: TRBV5-1; J: TRBJ2-5; size: .
CDR3: CASSFRDRGYEQFF; DNA: TGTGCCAGCAGCTTCCGGGACAGGGGCTATGAGCAGTTCTTC; D: TRBD1; V: TRBV7-9; J: TRBJ2-1; size: .
CDR3: CASSQAGEAFF; DNA: TGTGCCAGCAGCCAAGCGGGTGAAGCTTTCTTT; D: .; V: TRBV28; J: TRBJ1-1; size: .
CDR3: CASSLEEGSYEQYF; DNA: TGTGCCAGCAGCTTAGAGGAGGGGTCCTACGAGCAGTACTTC; D: .; V: TRBV7-7; J: TRBJ2-7; size: .
CDR3: CAWSVGTGISGANVLTF; DNA: TGTGCCTGGAGTGTCGGGACAGGTATATCTGGGGCCAACGTCCTGACTTTC; D: TRBD1; V: TRBV30; J: TRBJ2-6; size: few
CDR3: CASSAWDRGYEQYF; DNA: TGTGCCAGTAGTGCCTGGGACAGGGGCTACGAGCAGTACTTC; D: TRBD1; V: TRBV19; J: TRBJ2-7; size: .
CDR3: CASSLGWTEAFF; DNA: TGTGCCAGCAGTTTAGGGTGGACTGAAGCTTTCTTT; D: .; V: TRBV28; J: TRBJ1-1; size: few
CDR3: CASSSGEANTGELFF; DNA: TGTGCCAGCAGTTCTGGAGAGGCGAACACCGGGGAGCTGTTTTTT; D: .; V: TRBV28; J: TRBJ2-2; size: .
CDR3: CASSLDRALGEQYF; DNA: TGTGCCAGCAGCCTGGACAGGGCGCTAGGGGAGCAGTACTTC; D: TRBD1; V: TRBV4-2; J: TRBJ2-7; size: .
CDR3: CAISPAGVRETQYF; DNA: TGTGCCATCTCCCCCGCTGGAGTCAGGGAGACCCAGTACTTC; D: .; V: TRBV10-3; J: TRBJ2-5; size: .
CDR3: CASSVDGFGNQPQHF; DNA: TGTGCCAGCAGCGTGGACGGGTTTGGCAATCAGCCCCAGCATTTT; D: .; V: TRBV9; J: TRBJ1-5; size: .
CDR3: CASSYREGPNEQFF; DNA: TGTGCCAGCAGCTACCGGGAGGGCCCCAATGAGCAGTTCTTC; D: TRBD2; V: TRBV7-2; J: TRBJ2-1; size: once
CDR3: CASSQFSYTGELFF; DNA: TGCGCCAGCAGCCAATTTTCTTACACCGGGGAGCTGTTTTTT; D: .; V: TRBV4-3; J: TRBJ2-2; size: .
CDR3: CASSPDFTGNTIYF; DNA: TGTGCCAGCAGCCCCGATTTCACTGGAAACACCATATATTTT; D: .; V: TRBV5-4; J: TRBJ1-3; size: .
CDR3: CASSRWDRGPLNYGYTF; DNA: TGTGCCAGCAGCCGATGGGACAGGGGGCCCCTAAACTATGGCTACACCTTC; D: TRBD1; V: TRBV7-2; J: TRBJ1-2; size: .